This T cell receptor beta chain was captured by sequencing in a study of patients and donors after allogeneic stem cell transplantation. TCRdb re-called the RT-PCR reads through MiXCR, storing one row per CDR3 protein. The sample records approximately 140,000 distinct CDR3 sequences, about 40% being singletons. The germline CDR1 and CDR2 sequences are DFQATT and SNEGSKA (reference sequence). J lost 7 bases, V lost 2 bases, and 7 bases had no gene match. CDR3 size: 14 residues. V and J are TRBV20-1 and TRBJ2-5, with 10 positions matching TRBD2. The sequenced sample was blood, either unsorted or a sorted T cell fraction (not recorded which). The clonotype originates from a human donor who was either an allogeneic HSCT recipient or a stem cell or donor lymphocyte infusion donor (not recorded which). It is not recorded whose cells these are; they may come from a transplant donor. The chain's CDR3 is CSARLAGALGTQYF. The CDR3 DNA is TGCAGTGCTAGACTAGCGGGGGCCCTCGGGACCCAGTACTTC.